Below, one T cell receptor beta chain is given with its context. Its antigen remains unidentified. Method: immunoSEQ multiplex PCR; TCRdb's copy keeps in-frame clones and lacks some. Of 45,000 to 55,000 clones listed, around 74% were seen once; the top ten hold about 10%. Time point noted: pretreatment peripheral blood. The CDR3 totals 14 residues. V was shortened by 4 bases and J by 8 bases, with 17 bases between the two germline ends. The germline CDR1 and CDR2 sequences are MDHEN and SYDVKM. The record originates from a study of PD-L1 blockade in urothelial cancer. Study observations and caveats: Below-median TCR clonality that was measured in pretreatment blood predicted better survival.

Specimen: PBMCs, collected around atezolizumab (anti-PD-L1) treatment. V gene TRBV28 combines with J gene TRBJ1-2; no clear D. The sequence came from a man aged 70-80 years with urothelial cancer. The CDR3 bases are TGTGCCAGCAGTTCCCCGGCAGCCACGGAGGGCTACACCTTC. This sequence encodes CASSSPAATEGYTF.